These T cell receptor beta chains were read from a single sample in a study of shared T cell receptors in the human thymus. TCRdb's copy holds only in-frame clones and misses some; the assay was immunoSEQ multiplex PCR. In the table there are 630,000 or so clones, 80% to 90% of which are singletons. The same data also contributed to another study, on human thymus T cells.

The sample consisted of thymocytes. These receptors originate from a boy under two years old with a congenital heart defect. CDR3s leave out the opening cysteine and the closing phenylalanine or tryptophan. The D gene is left open where the match is weak.

>TRBJ2-5|TRBD2|TRBV6-5
ASRPGLAGGETQY
>TRBJ1-5|TRBD1|TRBV2
ASSSRRGQGANQPQH
>TRBJ2-7|TRBD1|TRBV7-9
ASSRKLDRGIYEQY
>TRBJ2-5|TRBD2|TRBV25-1
ASSGLLAGGLETQY
>TRBJ2-1|TRBD2|TRBV5-4
ASSQPPSSGAVGEQF
>TRBJ1-6|TRBD1|TRBV30
AWSPGQGIDNSPLH
>TRBJ2-1|TRBD2|TRBV5-1
ASSLEASGREKYNEQF
>TRBJ2-7|NA|TRBV27
ASSLAGNEQY
>TRBJ1-2|NA|TRBV6-5
ASSPGTQGLYGYT
>TRBJ2-1|NA|TRBV6-1
ASSEPPGVAVNNEQF
>TRBJ2-3|NA|TRBV4-1
ASSQELLGPLGGTDTQY
>TRBJ2-1|TRBD2|TRBV12-5
ASGLGASGIRRQF
>TRBJ2-2|TRBD1|TRBV9
ASSVGGHRGQGGELF
>TRBJ1-3|NA|TRBV4-3
ASSHMTTAPSGNTIY
>TRBJ2-1|NA|TRBV5-1
ASSRAEYNEQF
>TRBJ2-5|NA|TRBV25-1
ASSEGLGEGQETQY
>TRBJ1-2|TRBD1|TRBV5-1
ASSFKTGFLNYGYT
>TRBJ2-1|TRBD2|TRBV28
ASSLYIAGVTYNEQF
>TRBJ2-7|NA|TRBV2
ASSSDSGVPAYEQY
>TRBJ2-7|NA|TRBV6-7
ASSHRPGAKTYEQY
>TRBJ1-1|NA|TRBV5-1
ASRTTVLNTEAF
>TRBJ2-7|TRBD1|TRBV5-1
ASTLTVDRGGEQY
>TRBJ1-2|NA|TRBV4-3
ASSQDRTPRVGVGGYT
>TRBJ2-7|NA|TRBV28
ASRLVGAYEQY
>TRBJ2-1|TRBD2|TRBV11-3
ASSLGTSAYNEQF
>TRBJ2-3|TRBD2|TRBV27
ASSRLAGDRTDTQY
>TRBJ1-5|NA|TRBV7-2
ASSIGQLSKEPQH
>TRBJ2-1|TRBD2|TRBV5-1
ASSLGGRPHPGEQF
>TRBJ2-7|TRBD1|TRBV27
ASSFHGQGPSYEQY
>TRBJ2-7|TRBD1|TRBV28
ASSLRGILAYEQY
>TRBJ1-1|NA|TRBV20-1
SAYRATEAF
>TRBJ1-6|NA|TRBV19
ASSIRTATNSPLH
>TRBJ1-1|NA|TRBV6-5
ASSYRGLPSGSAF
>TRBJ2-4|NA|TRBV28
ASRPGQLAKNIQY
>TRBJ1-3|TRBD1|TRBV18
ASWTDRVGRSSGNTIY
>TRBJ1-2|NA|TRBV4-1
ASSQAVRNYGYT
>TRBJ1-1|NA|TRBV7-8
ASSSGTEAF
>TRBJ2-3|TRBD2|TRBV28
ASSLKGLGGREIGTDTQY
>TRBJ2-2|NA|TRBV6-1
ASSELGYTGELF
>TRBJ1-5|TRBD1|TRBV28
ASSHSRDSAWDPLQPQH
>TRBJ1-1|NA|TRBV19
ASTLGQNTEAF
>TRBJ1-2|NA|TRBV27
AIRPGDKCGYT
>TRBJ1-3|TRBD1|TRBV6-5
ASRGQGDGNTIY
>TRBJ1-2|TRBD1|TRBV4-3
ASSLTGGYGYT
>TRBJ2-2|NA|TRBV5-4
ASSELHRELF
>TRBJ2-1|NA|TRBV18
ASSPTGRTYNEQF